This entry describes one TCR beta chain. TCRdb's table, derived via immunoSEQ multiplex PCR, lists solely in-frame clones and lacks some. The data hold 100,000 or so clones, with about nine tenths observed a single time. The source of the sample is a study of T cell changes during pregnancy in multiple sclerosis. The sequenced sample was peripheral blood, obtained in the second trimester of pregnancy. This clonotype was sampled from a female donor in good health, enrolled as a control in a pregnancy study.

The CDR3 sequence: CASSPGQEYEQYF. The CDR3 DNA sequence: TGTGCCAGCAGCCCGGGACAGGAGTATGAGCAGTACTTC. The V gene is TRBV6-5, the J gene TRBJ2-7; 8 nucleotides line up with TRBD1. There are 13 residues in the CDR3. CDR1 is MNHEY and CDR2 is SVGAGI in the germline V gene. Losses at the gene ends were 6 bases for V and 7 bases for J; bases not matched to a gene: 8.